These T cell receptor beta chains were read from a single sample in a study of T cell changes during pregnancy in multiple sclerosis. Assay used: immunoSEQ multiplex PCR; TCRdb lists only in-frame clones, some missing. The sample shows over 45,000 clones, about 88% of them seen only once. The sample consisted of peripheral blood, taken after pregnancy. These receptor sequences come from a female donor with multiple sclerosis, enrolled in a pregnancy study. The CDR3 runs from the conserved cysteine through the conserved F or W. The order of the fields is J gene, V gene, CDR3 protein.

j_call: TRBJ2-7; v_call: TRBV11-2; cdr3_aa: CASSPLDRVTVYEQYF
j_call: TRBJ1-1; v_call: TRBV7-9; cdr3_aa: CASSLVGGNTEAFF
j_call: TRBJ1-4; v_call: TRBV6-1; cdr3_aa: CASSDGTGGEKLFF
j_call: TRBJ2-7; v_call: TRBV10-3; cdr3_aa: CAISDNTVGSYEQYF
j_call: TRBJ2-3; v_call: TRBV5-6; cdr3_aa: CASSLLLSQGGTDTQYF
j_call: TRBJ2-5; v_call: TRBV7-2; cdr3_aa: CASTPGLAGGQETQYF
j_call: TRBJ2-1; v_call: TRBV7-2; cdr3_aa: CASSPGGARYNEQFF
j_call: TRBJ2-3; v_call: TRBV5-1; cdr3_aa: CASSLAGGAADTQYF
j_call: TRBJ2-2; v_call: TRBV7-2; cdr3_aa: CASSIRLAGGTGELFF
j_call: TRBJ1-2; v_call: TRBV2; cdr3_aa: CASSEGFGSYGYTF
j_call: TRBJ2-7; v_call: TRBV29-1; cdr3_aa: CSVSRSYEQYF
j_call: TRBJ2-1; v_call: TRBV7-2; cdr3_aa: CASSLQSGGGYNEQFF
j_call: TRBJ1-1; v_call: TRBV10-3; cdr3_aa: CAIRTTENTEAFF
j_call: TRBJ1-4; v_call: TRBV19; cdr3_aa: CASSMGDREPNEKLFF
j_call: TRBJ1-1; v_call: TRBV6-1; cdr3_aa: CASSDTGFWNTEAFF